This note documents a single TCR beta chain sequence. Its target is not known. Diagnosis relied on clinical symptoms, serum thyroxine and TRAb, thyroid ultrasound and orbital computed tomography. Amplification of TCR beta CDR3 regions was performed using RNA transcripts as template. The study used the HTBI primer set for a first-round RT-PCR of the TCR CDR3. TCRdb reanalysed the multiplex PCR reads using MiXCR and keeps one entry per CDR3 protein. The table has about 110,000 distinct CDR3 sequences, approximately 16% seen once. This sample is part of a study of T cells in Graves' hyperthyroidism and ophthalmopathy. General study points: Blood also contained most expanded thyroid clonotypes above 0.001.

The CDR3 runs to 16 residues. Germline V gene data show CDR1 as DFQATT and CDR2 as SNEGSKA (reference sequence). Trimming at V came to 6 bases and at J to 6 bases, leaving 14 bases not matched to a gene. Sequencing was done on a sample of blood. The TCR was taken from a woman between 50 and 59 years old with Graves' hyperthyroidism. The V gene is TRBV20-1, the J gene TRBJ2-1, with 10 nucleotides matching TRBD2. The CDR3 DNA follows: TGCAGTGCCCCTCGGGCTAGCGGGAGAAGGGGCAATGAGCAGTTCTTC. It specifies CSAPRASGRRGNEQFF.